These T cell receptor beta chains were read from a single sample in a study of cytomegalovirus exposure and HLA in healthy donors. Only in-frame clones appear in the TCRdb table, and some are missing; sequencing was by immunoSEQ multiplex PCR. The table includes roughly 200,000 clones, roughly 80% detected once. Sequencing input: PBMCs. Receptors were obtained from a man aged 50 or older in good health and CMV-seronegative. The CDR3 runs from the conserved cysteine through the conserved F or W. Fields, in order: clone size, CDR3 length, J gene, V gene, D gene, CDR3 protein, CDR3 DNA. The D gene is left open where the match is weak. A row's size may be missing; if present it is once, few, many or a size class.

size: -
length: 17
J: TRBJ2-3
V: TRBV18
D: TRBD2
CDR3: CASSPFSSGSRTDTQYF
DNA: TGTGCCAGCTCACCGTTCTCTAGCGGGAGTAGAACAGATACGCAGTATTTT

size: -
length: 15
J: TRBJ2-4
V: TRBV7-6
D: TRBD1
CDR3: CASSPQGAAKNIQYF
DNA: TGTGCCAGCAGCCCACAGGGGGCGGCCAAAAACATTCAGTACTTC

size: -
length: 14
J: TRBJ2-5
V: TRBV5-1
D: -
CDR3: CASSLAMQQETQYF
DNA: TGCGCCAGCAGCTTGGCCATGCAGCAAGAGACCCAGTACTTC

size: -
length: 14
J: TRBJ2-7
V: TRBV18
D: -
CDR3: CASSPGLGAREQYF
DNA: TGTGCCAGCTCCCCGGGCCTGGGGGCGCGTGAGCAGTACTTC

size: -
length: 17
J: TRBJ2-3
V: TRBV11-2
D: TRBD1
CDR3: CASRFPGTGGSGDTQYF
DNA: TGTGCCAGCAGATTTCCCGGGACAGGGGGCTCTGGAGATACGCAGTATTTT

size: -
length: 17
J: TRBJ1-3
V: TRBV5-4
D: TRBD1
CDR3: CASSLVKHRGSGNTIYF
DNA: TGTGCCAGCAGCTTGGTGAAACACAGGGGGTCGGGAAACACCATATATTTT

size: few
length: 15
J: TRBJ1-5
V: TRBV5-1
D: -
CDR3: CASSLGGGSNQPQHF
DNA: TGCGCCAGCAGCCTAGGGGGGGGCAGCAATCAGCCCCAGCATTTT

size: -
length: 15
J: TRBJ2-2
V: TRBV9
D: -
CDR3: CASSVRQANTGELFF
DNA: TGTGCCAGCAGCGTACGACAGGCGAACACCGGGGAGCTGTTTTTT

size: -
length: 13
J: TRBJ2-1
V: TRBV6-5
D: -
CDR3: CASGASSYNEQFF
DNA: TGTGCCAGCGGAGCGAGCTCCTACAATGAGCAGTTCTTC

size: -
length: 15
J: TRBJ2-5
V: TRBV9
D: TRBD1
CDR3: CASSVGREGAETQYF
DNA: TGTGCCAGCAGCGTAGGGAGAGAGGGGGCCGAGACCCAGTACTTC

size: -
length: 14
J: TRBJ2-7
V: TRBV7-9
D: TRBD2
CDR3: CASSWDSGNSEQYF
DNA: TGTGCCAGCAGTTGGGATAGCGGGAATTCAGAGCAGTACTTC

size: -
length: 13
J: TRBJ2-2
V: TRBV5-1
D: -
CDR3: CASSLAYTGELFF
DNA: TGCGCCAGCAGCTTGGCCTACACCGGGGAGCTGTTTTTT

size: -
length: 13
J: TRBJ2-5
V: TRBV6-5
D: -
CDR3: CASTRDLQETQYF
DNA: TGTGCCAGCACCCGAGACTTACAAGAGACCCAGTACTTC

size: once
length: 13
J: TRBJ2-5
V: TRBV2
D: -
CDR3: CASSEEQVETQYF
DNA: TGTGCCAGCAGTGAAGAGCAGGTGGAGACCCAGTACTTC

size: -
length: 14
J: TRBJ2-7
V: TRBV9
D: -
CDR3: CASSVRPTAPEQYF
DNA: TGTGCCAGCAGCGTACGCCCGACAGCCCCCGAGCAGTACTTC

size: -
length: 15
J: TRBJ2-3
V: TRBV2
D: -
CDR3: CASSERGTRTDTQYF
DNA: TGTGCCAGCAGTGAACGGGGGACCCGCACAGATACGCAGTATTTT

size: once
length: 15
J: TRBJ1-2
V: TRBV4-2
D: TRBD1
CDR3: CASSAQTGVDYGYTF
DNA: TGTGCCAGCAGCGCACAGACAGGGGTTGACTATGGCTACACCTTC

size: -
length: 16
J: TRBJ2-2
V: TRBV27
D: -
CDR3: CASAFYSGQNTGELFF
DNA: TGTGCCAGCGCGTTTTATTCGGGACAAAACACCGGGGAGCTGTTTTTT

size: -
length: 14
J: TRBJ2-7
V: TRBV6-1
D: -
CDR3: CAATRDFDAYEQYF
DNA: TGTGCCGCCACTCGGGACTTCGACGCCTACGAGCAGTACTTC

size: -
length: 14
J: TRBJ2-4
V: TRBV4-1
D: -
CDR3: CASSQGQPLNIQYF
DNA: TGCGCCAGCAGCCAAGGACAGCCCCTAAACATTCAGTACTTC

size: -
length: 15
J: TRBJ2-3
V: TRBV25-1
D: TRBD1
CDR3: CASSTDRGKTDTQYF
DNA: TGTGCCAGCAGCACGGACAGGGGGAAGACAGATACGCAGTATTTT

size: -
length: 16
J: TRBJ2-1
V: TRBV7-2
D: TRBD1
CDR3: CASSPAYDRGRNEQFF
DNA: TGTGCCAGCAGCCCGGCGTACGACAGGGGGCGAAATGAGCAGTTCTTC

size: -
length: 15
J: TRBJ2-4
V: TRBV7-2
D: -
CDR3: CASSYFSLEGNIQYF
DNA: TGTGCCAGCAGCTACTTCTCGTTAGAGGGAAACATTCAGTACTTC

size: -
length: 16
J: TRBJ1-6
V: TRBV25-1
D: -
CDR3: CASSDALTEVDSPLHF
DNA: TGTGCCAGCAGTGACGCATTGACAGAAGTAGACTCACCCCTCCACTTT

size: -
length: 13
J: TRBJ1-5
V: TRBV19
D: TRBD1
CDR3: CASSPTGEQPQHF
DNA: TGTGCCAGTAGTCCAACAGGGGAACAGCCCCAGCATTTT

size: -
length: 17
J: TRBJ2-3
V: TRBV7-6
D: TRBD2
CDR3: CASSLAGLAGGADTQYF
DNA: TGTGCCAGCAGCTTAGCTGGGCTAGCGGGAGGGGCAGATACGCAGTATTTT

size: -
length: 15
J: TRBJ2-2
V: TRBV5-5
D: TRBD1
CDR3: CASSWTGPDTGELFF
DNA: TGTGCCAGCAGCTGGACAGGGCCGGACACCGGGGAGCTGTTTTTT

size: -
length: 18
J: TRBJ1-2
V: TRBV7-9
D: TRBD1
CDR3: CSSNSDLLGGQGGLGYTF
DNA: TGTTCCAGCAACTCGGACCTCCTGGGGGGACAGGGAGGGTTAGGCTACACCTTC

size: few
length: 14
J: TRBJ1-1
V: TRBV5-6
D: TRBD1
CDR3: CASSFGTANTEAFF
DNA: TGTGCCAGCAGCTTCGGGACAGCCAACACTGAAGCTTTCTTT

size: -
length: 15
J: TRBJ1-6
V: TRBV7-9
D: TRBD1
CDR3: CASSLAGQGISPLHF
DNA: TGTGCCAGCAGCTTAGCCGGACAGGGGATTTCACCCCTCCACTTT

size: -
length: 14
J: TRBJ2-2
V: TRBV28
D: -
CDR3: CASSPDSNTGELFF
DNA: TGTGCCAGCAGTCCCGACAGTAACACCGGGGAGCTGTTTTTT

size: -
length: 12
J: TRBJ2-7
V: TRBV10-3
D: TRBD2
CDR3: CAIRGLGYEQYF
DNA: TGTGCCATCAGAGGACTAGGGTACGAGCAGTACTTC

size: -
length: 14
J: TRBJ1-3
V: TRBV5-1
D: TRBD1
CDR3: CASSSGTGIDTIYF
DNA: TGCGCCAGCAGCTCCGGGACAGGGATAGACACCATATATTTT

size: few
length: 15
J: TRBJ2-5
V: TRBV5-4
D: TRBD2
CDR3: CASSLESSGQETQYF
DNA: TGTGCCAGCAGCTTGGAGTCTAGCGGTCAAGAGACCCAGTACTTC

size: few
length: 13
J: TRBJ2-7
V: TRBV6-5
D: TRBD1
CDR3: CASSRGQGNEQYF
DNA: TGTGCCAGCAGTAGGGGACAGGGCAACGAGCAGTACTTC

size: few
length: 15
J: TRBJ1-2
V: TRBV19
D: TRBD1
CDR3: CASNPTGSGNYGYTF
DNA: TGTGCCAGTAATCCGACAGGGTCCGGCAACTATGGCTACACCTTC

size: few
length: 14
J: TRBJ1-5
V: TRBV6-1
D: -
CDR3: CATQRREADQPQHF
DNA: TGTGCCACTCAAAGGCGGGAGGCAGATCAGCCCCAGCATTTT

size: -
length: 14
J: TRBJ2-1
V: TRBV9
D: -
CDR3: CASSVAGINNEQFF
DNA: TGTGCCAGCAGCGTAGCGGGTATAAACAATGAGCAGTTCTTC

size: -
length: 15
J: TRBJ2-7
V: TRBV6-1
D: TRBD1
CDR3: CASSRDRVISYEQYF
DNA: TGTGCCAGCTCCCGGGACAGGGTAATCTCCTACGAGCAGTACTTC

size: once
length: 13
J: TRBJ1-1
V: TRBV15
D: -
CDR3: CATSRESGTQAFF
DNA: TGTGCCACCAGCAGAGAGTCCGGGACACAAGCTTTCTTT

size: -
length: 17
J: TRBJ2-2
V: TRBV7-3
D: TRBD2
CDR3: CASSLIGGAYISGELFF
DNA: TGTGCCAGCAGCTTAATCGGGGGGGCATATATTTCCGGGGAGCTGTTTTTT

size: once
length: 14
J: TRBJ2-3
V: TRBV29-1
D: TRBD1
CDR3: CSVEGQASTDTQYF
DNA: TGCAGCGTTGAGGGACAGGCTAGCACAGATACGCAGTATTTT

size: -
length: 13
J: TRBJ1-3
V: TRBV5-1
D: -
CDR3: CASSSGQGNTIYF
DNA: TGCGCCAGCAGCTCTGGCCAGGGAAACACCATATATTTT

size: -
length: 14
J: TRBJ2-3
V: TRBV7-9
D: -
CDR3: CSSSFTGYTDTQYF
DNA: TGTTCCAGCAGCTTCACAGGGTACACAGATACGCAGTATTTT

size: -
length: 13
J: TRBJ1-1
V: TRBV19
D: -
CDR3: CASRYRENTEAFF
DNA: TGTGCCAGTAGGTACAGAGAGAACACTGAAGCTTTCTTT

size: -
length: 15
J: TRBJ1-1
V: TRBV19
D: TRBD1
CDR3: CASRETGSMNTEAFF
DNA: TGTGCCAGTAGGGAGACAGGGTCCATGAACACTGAAGCTTTCTTT

size: -
length: 15
J: TRBJ2-1
V: TRBV28
D: TRBD2
CDR3: CASSAPLAGPHEQFF
DNA: TGTGCCAGCAGCGCCCCCCTAGCGGGACCCCATGAGCAGTTCTTC

size: -
length: 15
J: TRBJ2-7
V: TRBV28
D: TRBD2
CDR3: CASSWGGLAIRQQYF
DNA: TGTGCCAGCAGCTGGGGAGGACTAGCCATCCGGCAGCAGTACTTC

size: -
length: 15
J: TRBJ2-5
V: TRBV2
D: TRBD1
CDR3: CATSRRQGSQETQYF
DNA: TGTGCCACCTCGAGGCGACAGGGAAGTCAAGAGACCCAGTACTTC

size: -
length: 14
J: TRBJ2-7
V: TRBV2
D: TRBD2
CDR3: CASRLAGHSYEQYF
DNA: TGTGCCAGCCGACTAGCGGGACATTCCTACGAGCAGTACTTC